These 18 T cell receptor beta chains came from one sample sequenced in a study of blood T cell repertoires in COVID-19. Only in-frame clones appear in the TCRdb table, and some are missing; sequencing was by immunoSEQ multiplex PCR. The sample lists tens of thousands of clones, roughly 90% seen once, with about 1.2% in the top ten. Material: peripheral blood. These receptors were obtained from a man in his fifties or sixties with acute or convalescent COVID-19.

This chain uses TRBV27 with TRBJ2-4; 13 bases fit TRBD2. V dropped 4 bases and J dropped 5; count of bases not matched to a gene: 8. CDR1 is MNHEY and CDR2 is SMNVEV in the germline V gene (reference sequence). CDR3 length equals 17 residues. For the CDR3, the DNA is TGTGCCAGCAGTTACCTCACTAGCGGGAGGGCCCAAAACATTCAGTACTTC. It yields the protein CASSYLTSGRAQNIQYF.

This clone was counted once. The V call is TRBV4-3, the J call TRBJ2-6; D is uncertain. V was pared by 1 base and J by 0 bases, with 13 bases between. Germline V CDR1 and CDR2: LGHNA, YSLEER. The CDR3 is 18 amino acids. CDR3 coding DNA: TGCGCCAGCAGCCAAGGACGGTTCGACTTCTCTGGGGCCAACGTCCTGACTTTC. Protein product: CASSQGRFDFSGANVLTF.

CDR3 loop: CASSFPGGGYGYTF. Written as DNA, the CDR3 is TGTGCCAGCAGTTTTCCGGGGGGCGGGTATGGCTACACCTTC. The chain is built from TRBV28 and TRBJ1-2; D may be TRBD1 (6 bases). The V end lost 3 bases, the J end lost 5 bases, and 13 bases lay between the germline ends. The CDR3 spans 14 residues. Germline V lookup: CDR1 MDHEN, CDR2 SYDVKM.

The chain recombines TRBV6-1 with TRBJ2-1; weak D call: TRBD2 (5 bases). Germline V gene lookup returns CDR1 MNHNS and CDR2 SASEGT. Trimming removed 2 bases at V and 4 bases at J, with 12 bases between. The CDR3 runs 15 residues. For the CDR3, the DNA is TGTGCCAGCAGTGAAATCAACGGAGGATACAATGAGCAGTTCTTC. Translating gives CASSEINGGYNEQFF.

The chain's CDR3 is CASSQVSGGYNEQFF. CDR3 sequence (DNA): TGCGCCAGCAGCCAAGTGAGCGGGGGTTACAATGAGCAGTTCTTC. The rearrangement joins TRBV4-3 to TRBJ2-1; TRBD2 matches at 8 bases. This CDR3 spans 15 amino acids. Germline V lookup: CDR1 LGHNA, CDR2 YSLEER. Losses at the gene ends were 1 base for V and 4 bases for J; bases not matched to a gene: 3.

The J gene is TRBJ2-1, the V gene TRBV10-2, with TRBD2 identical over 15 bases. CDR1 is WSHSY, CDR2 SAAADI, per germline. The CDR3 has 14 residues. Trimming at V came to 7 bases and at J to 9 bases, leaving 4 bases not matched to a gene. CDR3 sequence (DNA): TGCGCCAGCACCCGGACTAGCGGGGGGGGTGAGCAGTTCTTC. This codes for CASTRTSGGGEQFF.

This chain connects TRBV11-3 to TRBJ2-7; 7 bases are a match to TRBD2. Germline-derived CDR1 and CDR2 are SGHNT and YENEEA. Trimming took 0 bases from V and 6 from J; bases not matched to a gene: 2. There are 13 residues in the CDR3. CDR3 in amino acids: CASSLDSGGEQYF. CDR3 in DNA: TGTGCCAGCAGCTTAGATTCGGGGGGCGAGCAGTACTTC.

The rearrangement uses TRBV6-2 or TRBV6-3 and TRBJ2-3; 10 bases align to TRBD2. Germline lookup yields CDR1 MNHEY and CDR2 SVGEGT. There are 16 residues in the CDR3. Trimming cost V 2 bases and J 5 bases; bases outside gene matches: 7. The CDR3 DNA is TGTGCCAGCAGTTACGAGGCGGCTAGCGGGAGAGATACGCAGTATTTT. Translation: CASSYEAASGRDTQYF.

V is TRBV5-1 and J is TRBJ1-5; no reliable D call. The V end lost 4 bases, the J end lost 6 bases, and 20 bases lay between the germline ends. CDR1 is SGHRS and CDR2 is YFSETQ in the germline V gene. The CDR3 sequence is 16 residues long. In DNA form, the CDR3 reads TGCGCCAGCAGCGCGACCCCTGATGCGACTCCTCAGCCCCAGCATTTT. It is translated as CASSATPDATPQPQHF. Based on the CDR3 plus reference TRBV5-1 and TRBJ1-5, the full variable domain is KAGVTQTPRYLIKTRGQQVTLSCSPISGHRSVSWYQQTPGQGLQFLFEYFSETQRNKGNFPGRFSGRQFSNSRSEMNVSTLELGDSALYLCASSATPDATPQPQHFGDGTRLSIL.

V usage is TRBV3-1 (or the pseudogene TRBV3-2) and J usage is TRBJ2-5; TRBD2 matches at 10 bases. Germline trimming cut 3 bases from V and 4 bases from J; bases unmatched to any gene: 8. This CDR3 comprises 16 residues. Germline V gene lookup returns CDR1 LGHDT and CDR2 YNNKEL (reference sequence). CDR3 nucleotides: TGTGCCAGCAGCCAGGGGCGGGCTAGCGGGAGAGAGACCCAGTACTTC. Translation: CASSQGRASGRETQYF.

The CDR3 here is CASSIGVRGTYGYTF. The CDR3 nucleotides read TGTGCCAGTAGTATTGGGGTCAGGGGGACTTATGGCTACACCTTC. The chain is built from TRBV19 and TRBJ1-2, with TRBD1 matching over 7 bases. The CDR3 covers 15 residues. Trimming took 3 bases from V and 5 from J; bases not matched to a gene: 9. The V gene's germline CDR1 is LNHDA and CDR2 SQIVND (reference sequence).

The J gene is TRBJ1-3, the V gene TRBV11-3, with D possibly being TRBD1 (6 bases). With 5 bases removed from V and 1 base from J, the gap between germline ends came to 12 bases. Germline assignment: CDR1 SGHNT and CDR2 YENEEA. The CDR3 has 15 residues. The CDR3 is CASSPGTQSGNTIYF. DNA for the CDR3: TGTGCCAGCAGCCCCGGGACACAGTCTGGAAACACCATATATTTT. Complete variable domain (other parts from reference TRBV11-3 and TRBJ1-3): EAGVVQSPRYKIIEKKQPVAFWCNPISGHNTLYWYLQNLGQGPELLIRYENEEAVDDSQLPKDRFSAERLKGVDSTLKIQPAELGDSAVYLCASSPGTQSGNTIYFGEGSWLTVV.

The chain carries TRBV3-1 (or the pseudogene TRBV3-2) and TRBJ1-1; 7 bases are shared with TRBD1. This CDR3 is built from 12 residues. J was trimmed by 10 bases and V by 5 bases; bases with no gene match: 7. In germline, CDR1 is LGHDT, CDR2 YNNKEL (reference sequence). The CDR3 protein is CASSVRGRGAFF. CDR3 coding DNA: TGTGCCAGCAGCGTGAGGGGGCGCGGAGCTTTCTTT.

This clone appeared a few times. The CDR3 coding sequence is TGTGCCAGCAGCCCAGGACAGGGATCCGAGCAGTACTTC. It codes for CASSPGQGSEQYF. The chain is built from TRBV9 and TRBJ2-7; 8 nucleotides line up with TRBD1. The germline CDR1 and CDR2 sequences are SGDLS and YYNGEE. Trimming cost V 4 bases and J 6 bases; bases outside gene matches: 6. CDR3 length: 13 amino acids. Filled out from reference TRBV9 and TRBJ2-7, the complete variable domain reads DSGVTQTPKHLITATGQRVTLRCSPRSGDLSVYWYQQSLDQGLQFLIQYYNGEERAKGNILERFSAQQFPDLHSELNLSSLELGDSALYFCASSPGQGSEQYFGPGTRLTVT.

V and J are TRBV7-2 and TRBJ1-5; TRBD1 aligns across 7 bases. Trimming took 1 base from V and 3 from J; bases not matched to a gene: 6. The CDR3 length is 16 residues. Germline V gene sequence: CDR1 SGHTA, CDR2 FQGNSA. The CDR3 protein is CASSLVTGAPNQPQHF. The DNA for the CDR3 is TGTGCCAGCAGCTTAGTAACAGGGGCTCCCAATCAGCCCCAGCATTTT.

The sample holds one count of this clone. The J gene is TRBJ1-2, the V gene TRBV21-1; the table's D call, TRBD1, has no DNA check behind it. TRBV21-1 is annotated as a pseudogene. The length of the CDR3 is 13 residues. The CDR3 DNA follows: TGTGCCAGGCCGACACGTCCTAACTATGGCTACACCTTC. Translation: CARPTRPNYGYTF.

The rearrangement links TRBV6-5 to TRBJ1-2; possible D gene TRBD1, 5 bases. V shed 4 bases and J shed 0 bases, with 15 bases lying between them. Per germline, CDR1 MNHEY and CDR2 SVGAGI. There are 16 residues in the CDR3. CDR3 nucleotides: TGTGCCAGCAGTTCCATCCGACAGCTAGCTAACTATGGCTACACCTTC. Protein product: CASSSIRQLANYGYTF.

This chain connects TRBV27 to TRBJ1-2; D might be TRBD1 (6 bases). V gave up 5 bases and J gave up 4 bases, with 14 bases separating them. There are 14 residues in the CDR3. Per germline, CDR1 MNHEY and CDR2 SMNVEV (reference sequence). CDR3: CASSPQTGPYGYTF. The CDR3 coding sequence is TGTGCCAGCAGTCCGCAGACAGGTCCCTATGGCTACACCTTC.